The 28 T cell receptor beta chains listed next were all sequenced from one sample in a study of OX40 agonist ivuxolimab in advanced cancers. TCRdb keeps only in-frame clones here, not all; method: immunoSEQ multiplex PCR. The profile covers 40,000 to 45,000 clones, with around 90% appearing a single time and roughly 15% taken by the ten largest. Sequencing used CD4+ or CD8+ T cells sorted from blood, obtained in a trial of the OX40 agonist ivuxolimab. These receptors all stem from an adult with an advanced solid tumor such as melanoma, head and neck, liver or kidney cancer.

The rearrangement joins TRBV5-4 to TRBJ2-7; 8 bases align to TRBD1. Germline V gene lookup returns CDR1 SGHNT and CDR2 YYREEE (reference sequence). CDR3 length: 15 residues. V gave up 4 bases and J gave up 1 base; unmatched junction bases: 7. Here the CDR3 reads CASSVEQGVSYEQYF. The CDR3 DNA reads as TGTGCCAGCAGCGTAGAACAGGGGGTTTCCTACGAGCAGTACTTC.

The chain carries TRBV4-1 and TRBJ2-5; no clear D. Germline V CDR1 and CDR2: MGHRA, YSYEKL. The V gene lost 1 base and the J gene lost 1 base, with 7 bases spanning the gap. The CDR3 has 14 amino acids. The chain's CDR3 is CASSQGGSQETQYF. CDR3 nucleotides: TGCGCCAGCAGCCAAGGCGGCAGCCAAGAGACCCAGTACTTC.

V usage is TRBV7-3 and J usage is TRBJ2-7, with D perhaps matching TRBD1 (5 bases). CDR3 length: 12 amino acids. With 8 bases removed from V and 1 base from J, the gap between germline ends came to 9 bases. Per germline, CDR1 SGHTA and CDR2 FQGTGA. DNA of the CDR3: TGTGCCAGCGTAGGACAATCCTACGAGCAGTACTTC. Residues: CASVGQSYEQYF.

The V and J genes are TRBV2 and TRBJ1-5, with a possible D match to TRBD1 (6 bases). The V end was cut by 6 bases, the J end by 5 bases, with 17 bases between. The germline gives CDR1 SNHLY, CDR2 FYNNEI. This CDR3 spans 15 amino acids. In DNA, the CDR3 is TGTGCCAGCAGGAGAGGGGGTTTCAGCCATCAGCCCCAGCATTTT. As protein: CASRRGGFSHQPQHF.

The chain combines TRBV4-1 with TRBJ2-7; D not resolved. The CDR3 has 14 residues. The V end was cut by 1 base, the J end by 2 bases, with 9 bases between. CDR1 and CDR2 from the germline V gene are MGHRA and YSYEKL. This CDR3 is CASSQATDTYEQYF. DNA of the CDR3: TGCGCCAGCAGCCAAGCGACGGATACCTACGAGCAGTACTTC.

This chain uses TRBV6-1 with TRBJ2-7, with D possibly being TRBD2 (5 bases). In germline, CDR1 is MNHNS, CDR2 SASEGT. V was clipped by 8 bases and J by 2 bases, with 10 bases between them. This CDR3 is 12 amino acids long. CDR3 protein: CASLGETYEQYF. The CDR3 region has the DNA TGTGCCAGCCTCGGGGAAACCTACGAGCAGTACTTC.

This chain joins TRBV9 and TRBJ2-1; D is perhaps TRBD2 (6 bases). The CDR3 covers 14 residues. Germline V gives CDR1 SGDLS, CDR2 YYNGEE. Trimming removed 3 bases at V and 9 bases at J, with 16 bases between. The DNA of the CDR3 is TGTGCCAGCAGCGATGGCCGAGCCGGGGGTGAGCAGTTCTTC. Translated: CASSDGRAGGEQFF. The full variable domain, in which reference TRBV9 and TRBJ2-1 provide the parts outside the CDR3, is DSGVTQTPKHLITATGQRVTLRCSPRSGDLSVYWYQQSLDQGLQFLIQYYNGEERAKGNILERFSAQQFPDLHSELNLSSLELGDSALYFCASSDGRAGGEQFFGPGTRLTVL.

This clone is a singleton in its sample. The DNA for the CDR3 is TGTGCCACCAGCTCGACGGGCGCCCACACAGATACGCAGTATTTT. Translated, it gives CATSSTGAHTDTQYF. The chain employs TRBV15 and TRBJ2-3; D is unclear. The CDR3 runs to 15 residues. Germline V CDR1 and CDR2: LNHNV, YYDKDF (reference sequence). V was clipped by 5 bases and J by 2 bases, with 14 bases between them.

This clone was recorded only once. The chain couples TRBV10-3 to TRBJ1-1; 8 nucleotides align to TRBD1. Looked up from germline, CDR1 is ENHRY and CDR2 is SYGVKD. V lost 0 bases, J lost 6 bases, and 6 bases stayed unmatched. This CDR3 spans 15 amino acids. CDR3 nucleotides: TGTGCCATCAGTGAGTCGAACAGGGGGGATTCTGAAGCTTTCTTT. It yields the protein CAISESNRGDSEAFF.

CDR3 in DNA: TGTGCCAGCAGTGACGACGAGACTAGCGCGGTCAATGAGCAGTTCTTC. It encodes CASSDDETSAVNEQFF. The V gene is TRBV6-4, the J gene TRBJ2-1; 8 bases are a match to TRBD2. The junction had 9 bases not matched to a gene; V was cut back by 2 bases and J by 6 bases. Germline assignment: CDR1 MRHNA and CDR2 SNTAGT. The CDR3 covers 16 residues.

The chain is built from TRBV19 and TRBJ2-3; 9 positions match TRBD2. The trim removed 8 bases at V and 5 bases at J, leaving 8 bases unmatched. This CDR3 region has 14 residues. Germline loops: CDR1 LNHDA, CDR2 SQIVND (reference sequence). The CDR3 here is CASRKREVRDTQYF. The CDR3 DNA reads as TGTGCCAGTCGAAAGCGGGAGGTAAGAGATACGCAGTATTTT.

The chain joins TRBV9 to TRBJ2-3; D possibly uses TRBD1 or TRBD2 (5 bases each). Germline V gene sequence: CDR1 SGDLS, CDR2 YYNGEE. The CDR3 runs 14 residues. V shed 4 bases and J shed 5 bases, with 14 bases lying between them. The CDR3 is CASSPWDPGDTQYF. The CDR3 DNA reads as TGTGCCAGCAGCCCTTGGGACCCTGGAGATACGCAGTATTTT. The variable domain in full, completed from reference TRBV9 and TRBJ2-3, reads DSGVTQTPKHLITATGQRVTLRCSPRSGDLSVYWYQQSLDQGLQFLIQYYNGEERAKGNILERFSAQQFPDLHSELNLSSLELGDSALYFCASSPWDPGDTQYFGPGTRLTVL.

Concerning this clone itself: Compared with germline, one end of the junction differs, possibly owing to a read error. The CDR3 bases are TGTGCCAGCAGACCTACAGCAACTCATGAAAAACTGTTTTTT. Its translation is CASRPTATHEKLFF. This chain links TRBV11-2 with TRBJ1-4; D gene uncertain. In germline, CDR1 is SGHAT, CDR2 FQNNGV. The CDR3 has 14 amino acids.

This sequence joins TRBV7-3 and TRBJ2-1, with 7 bases aligning to TRBD1. Germline CDR1 is SGHTA and CDR2 is FQGTGA. CDR3 length: 16 amino acids. Trimming cost V 5 bases and J 8 bases; bases outside gene matches: 15. The CDR3 nucleotides read TGTGCCAGCAGCCCCAGACAGGGACCGTCATCGTATGAGCAGTTCTTC. It codes for CASSPRQGPSSYEQFF.

The chain couples TRBV9 to TRBJ2-3, with 11 bases matching TRBD1. With V trimmed by 7 bases and J by 6 bases, 7 bases remained unmatched. In germline, CDR1 is SGDLS, CDR2 YYNGEE. The CDR3 extends over 14 amino acids. This CDR3 is CASQGQGAGDTQYF. The CDR3 bases are TGTGCCAGCCAAGGACAGGGGGCTGGGGATACGCAGTATTTT. Full variable domain (outside the CDR3, taken from reference TRBV9 and TRBJ2-3): DSGVTQTPKHLITATGQRVTLRCSPRSGDLSVYWYQQSLDQGLQFLIQYYNGEERAKGNILERFSAQQFPDLHSELNLSSLELGDSALYFCASQGQGAGDTQYFGPGTRLTVL.

V gene TRBV4-3 combines with J gene TRBJ2-7, with 8 bases that match TRBD1. With 3 bases clipped from V and 5 bases from J, the junction kept 6 bases outside the gene matches. Per germline, CDR1 LGHNA and CDR2 YSLEER. The CDR3 sequence is 14 residues long. CDR3: CASSHAGTGNEQYF. CDR3 coding DNA: TGCGCCAGCAGCCATGCCGGGACAGGCAACGAGCAGTACTTC.

The chain uses TRBV5-4 and TRBJ2-1; 9 nucleotides align to TRBD2. The J segment lost 3 bases and the V segment lost 4 bases, leaving 8 bases of the junction unmatched. The CDR3 covers 16 residues. Germline V gives CDR1 SGHNT, CDR2 YYREEE (reference sequence). CDR3 bases: TGTGCCAGCAGCGCTTACCTAGCGGGAAGCTACAATGAGCAGTTCTTC. Encoded protein: CASSAYLAGSYNEQFF.

There are a few counts of this clone. V usage is TRBV5-1 and J usage is TRBJ1-1; D remains unclear. Trimming pared 0 bases from V and 2 bases from J, leaving 11 bases between. CDR1 is SGHRS and CDR2 is YFSETQ in the germline V gene. This CDR3 comprises 15 residues. In DNA, the CDR3 is TGCGCCAGCAGCTTGGAACCAAGTCGTAACACTGAAGCTTTCTTT. Amino acid sequence: CASSLEPSRNTEAFF.

The rearrangement uses TRBV28 and TRBJ2-7; D unclear. Per germline, CDR1 MDHEN and CDR2 SYDVKM. V lost 0 bases and J 0 bases, leaving 9 bases between the germline ends. The CDR3 extends over 15 amino acids. The CDR3 bases are TGTGCCAGCAGTTTATGGCAACATTCCTCCTACGAGCAGTACTTC. Its protein product is CASSLWQHSSYEQYF.

The genes are TRBV5-1 and TRBJ2-7, with a tentative D call TRBD1 (7 bases). The CDR3 is 15 amino acids. From germline, CDR1 is SGHRS and CDR2 YFSETQ. The ends were cut back, 4 bases at V and 4 bases at J, with 18 bases in the middle. The CDR3 sequence is CASSPEGASGYEQYF. The CDR3 bases are TGCGCCAGCAGCCCGGAGGGGGCCTCGGGGTACGAGCAGTACTTC.

The chain uses TRBV5-1 and TRBJ2-7; a weak D match, TRBD1 (6 bases). The CDR3 runs to 13 residues. Trimming took 5 bases from V and 6 from J, leaving 15 bases between them. Germline-derived CDR1 and CDR2 are SGHRS and YFSETQ. The CDR3: CASSPTGTGEQYF. CDR3 in DNA: TGCGCCAGCAGTCCCACAGGGACGGGCGAGCAGTACTTC.

CDR3 sequence reads: CASSHQPGPVTEQYF. For the CDR3, the DNA is TGCGCCAGCAGCCATCAACCGGGACCGGTGACCGAGCAGTACTTC. The V call is TRBV4-1, the J call TRBJ2-7, with D possibly called TRBD1 or TRBD2 (5 bases each). The V and J ends lost 3 bases and 6 bases respectively, with 18 bases between them. Germline CDR1 is MGHRA and CDR2 is YSYEKL. The CDR3 has 15 residues.

This sequence joins TRBV30 and TRBJ2-7; D possibly matches TRBD1 or TRBD2 (5 bases each). This CDR3 comprises 13 residues. The germline V gene encodes CDR1 GTSNPN and CDR2 SVGIG (reference sequence). V lost 2 bases to trimming and J lost 7 bases, with 15 bases between them. The CDR3 sequence: CAWSRDAWGEQYF. The CDR3 DNA follows: TGTGCCTGGAGTAGAGACGCCTGGGGGGAGCAGTACTTC.

J is TRBJ2-3 and V is TRBV29-1, with 12 bases lining up with TRBD2. This CDR3 has 16 residues. The germline V gene encodes CDR1 SQVTM and CDR2 ANQGSEA. The ends lost 1 base at V and 0 bases at J; junction bases unmatched: 2. In DNA, the CDR3 is TGCAGCGTTGAAGGGACTAGCGGGAAAAGCACAGATACGCAGTATTTT. This sequence encodes CSVEGTSGKSTDTQYF.

The rearrangement uses TRBV28 and TRBJ1-5, with a weak D call TRBD1 (5 bases). From germline, CDR1 is MDHEN and CDR2 SYDVKM. This CDR3 has 15 residues. The V end lost 6 bases, the J end lost 2 bases, and 14 bases lay between the germline ends. This CDR3 reads CASREVGQGNQPQHF. The CDR3 nucleotides are TGTGCCAGCAGGGAGGTGGGGCAGGGCAATCAGCCCCAGCATTTT.

The chain links TRBV5-1 to TRBJ2-7; D not resolved. Trimming took off 7 bases at V and 0 bases at J, with 14 bases between the two ends. The CDR3 sequence is 14 residues long. From germline, CDR1 is SGHRS and CDR2 YFSETQ. In DNA, the CDR3 is TGCGCCAGCCACCTAGGCCCCAGCTCCTACGAGCAGTACTTC. This translates into CASHLGPSSYEQYF. Complete variable domain (other parts from reference TRBV5-1 and TRBJ2-7): KAGVTQTPRYLIKTRGQQVTLSCSPISGHRSVSWYQQTPGQGLQFLFEYFSETQRNKGNFPGRFSGRQFSNSRSEMNVSTLELGDSALYLCASHLGPSSYEQYFGPGTRLTVT.

The CDR3 loop is CASSLWTQNTDTQYF. CDR3 coding DNA: TGTGCCAGCAGCCTTTGGACTCAAAACACAGATACGCAGTATTTT. The chain employs TRBV13 and TRBJ2-3; D is perhaps TRBD2 (5 bases). CDR1 PRHDT and CDR2 FYEKMQ come from the germline V gene (reference sequence). This CDR3 contains 15 residues. Trimming took off 5 bases at V and 2 bases at J, with 14 bases between the two ends.

The rearrangement joins TRBV7-3 to TRBJ2-2; a weak D match, TRBD1 (6 bases). The CDR3 contains 14 residues. V lost 5 bases and J lost 7, with 14 bases in between. CDR1 is SGHTA and CDR2 is FQGTGA in the germline V gene. CDR3 coding DNA: TGTGCCAGCAGCCTGCAGGGGTACGGCGGGGAGCTGTTTTTT. It is translated as CASSLQGYGGELFF.